This T cell receptor (beta chain) was identified during a study of T-cell reconstitution after alpha-beta-depleted transplantation in children. V lost 6 bases, J lost 14 bases, and 20 bases lay in between. The CDR3 is 12 residues long. Germline V lookup: CDR1 DFQATT, CDR2 SNEGSKA (reference sequence). This clonotype was picked up many times. Unique molecular identifiers were incorporated during preparation of the TCRbeta library. A single record per CDR3 protein comes from TCRdb applying MiXCR to the PCR reads. Of a few hundred thousand distinct CDR3 sequences listed, roughly 13% are singletons. This specimen consisted of PBMCs, mostly from graft donor cells, obtained 360 days after TCRalphabeta/CD19-depleted stem cell transplant. V gene TRBV20-1 combines with J gene TRBJ2-4, with D possibly TRBD2 on 7 matching bases. The TCR comes from a male patient under 18 who had a stem cell transplant for acute myeloid leukemia, so the T cells may come from the graft donor. CDR3 protein: CSAPPGKGGEYF. CDR3 nucleotide sequence: TGCAGTGCCCCCCCCGGGAAGGGGGGGGAGTACTTC.